This T cell receptor (beta chain) was sequenced for a study of blood T cell repertoires in COVID-19. The method was immunoSEQ multiplex PCR; TCRdb's version includes in-frame clones alone and lacks a portion of them. The table includes approximately 110,000 clones, approximately 89% detected once. The CDR3 is 15 residues long. V was clipped by 0 bases and J by 7 bases, with 14 bases between them. Germline-derived CDR1 and CDR2 are SGDLS and YYNGEE. This receptor was obtained from a woman in her sixties or seventies with COVID-19, enrolled during active disease. The chain carries TRBV9 and TRBJ2-4, with D uncertain. Sequencing was done on a sample of peripheral blood. The CDR3 region has the DNA TGTGCCAGCAGCGTAGAGACGCTAGGATCGAACATTCAGTACTTC. Amino acids: CASSVETLGSNIQYF.